What follows are 24 T cell receptor beta chains derived from one specimen sequenced in a study of breast tumors, draining lymph nodes, adjacent tissues. Breast cancer patients provided tissue from their axillary draining lymph nodes. Each CDR3 protein gets one entry after TCRdb re-called the multiplex PCR reads with MiXCR. The table lists over 200,000 distinct CDR3 sequences, roughly 30% of them singletons. Material for sequencing was axillary lymph node tissue. Receptor source: a female donor with breast cancer. Some clones in this sample may be carry-over from other donors' samples.

There are many counts of this clonotype. The gene calls are TRBV20-1 and TRBJ2-1; 8 nucleotides line up with TRBD2. V trimming: 3 bases; J trimming: 0 bases; junction bases outside the gene matches: 7. From germline, CDR1 is DFQATT and CDR2 SNEGSKA (reference sequence). CDR3 length: 16 amino acids. The CDR3 is CSASPRSGISYNEQFF. CDR3 coding DNA: TGCAGTGCTAGTCCCCGTAGCGGGATCTCCTACAATGAGCAGTTCTTC.

This clonotype has ten or more counts. The rearrangement uses TRBV7-2 and TRBJ2-7; 7 bases are shared with TRBD2. The length of the CDR3 is 13 residues. The germline gives CDR1 SGHTA, CDR2 FQGNSA. Germline trimming cut 5 bases from V and 9 bases from J; bases unmatched to any gene: 10. CDR3 coding DNA: TGTGCCAGCAGCCAATTTAAGCGGGATGTGCAGTACTTC. Translation gives CASSQFKRDVQYF.

The chain joins TRBV5-6 to TRBJ2-2; 8 bases are shared with TRBD1. Losses at the gene ends were 4 bases for V and 6 bases for J; bases not matched to a gene: 5. The germline CDR1 and CDR2 sequences are SGHDT and YYEEEE. The CDR3 runs 14 residues. The CDR3 here is CASSPDRGSGELFF. Written as DNA, the CDR3 is TGTGCCAGCAGCCCAGACAGGGGATCCGGGGAGCTGTTTTTT.

This clonotype was detected ten times or more. The rearrangement links TRBV25-1 to TRBJ2-5; TRBD2 agrees at 7 bases. This CDR3 spans 17 amino acids. V was pared by 3 bases and J by 5 bases, with 15 bases of the junction left unmatched. Germline CDR1 MGHDK, CDR2 SYGVNS. The DNA of the CDR3 is TGTGCCAGCAGTGATCACGTCCGTGGGAGGGCCCGGGAGACCCAGTACTTC. This codes for CASSDHVRGRARETQYF.

This clonotype was recorded at least ten times. The chain employs TRBV15 and TRBJ2-6; D is unresolved. The CDR3 is 13 amino acids. The germline V gene encodes CDR1 LNHNV and CDR2 YYDKDF (reference sequence). Trimming stripped 5 bases from V and 2 bases from J, with 4 bases between. The CDR3 DNA is TGTGCCACCAGCCCAACTGGGGCCAACGTCCTGACTTTC. Translating it yields CATSPTGANVLTF.

This clonotype was seen repeatedly, ten times or more. The rearrangement links TRBV29-1 to TRBJ1-5; tentative D call: TRBD1 (6 bases). The CDR3 is made up of 13 amino acids. Germline V gene lookup returns CDR1 SQVTM and CDR2 ANQGSEA. The V and J ends lost 4 bases and 5 bases respectively, with 12 bases between them. The CDR3 here is CSVGDTQDQPQHF. CDR3 nucleotide sequence: TGCAGCGTTGGGGACACACAGGATCAGCCCCAGCATTTT.

The chain is built from TRBV2 and TRBJ2-3; 9 bases match TRBD2. Trimming removed 6 bases from V and 11 bases from J; junction bases left unmatched: 9. Per the germline V gene, CDR1 is SNHLY and CDR2 is FYNNEI. The CDR3 runs 13 residues. CDR3 DNA sequence: TGTGCCAGCAGCATAGCGGGAGCTGACGAGCAGTATTTT. Translated: CASSIAGADEQYF.

This clonotype occurred many times. V is TRBV4-1 and J is TRBJ2-7; no clear D. V lost 0 bases to trimming and J lost 0 bases, with 6 bases between them. Germline V gene data show CDR1 as MGHRA and CDR2 as YSYEKL. The CDR3 has 14 amino acids. CDR3 coding DNA: TGCGCCAGCAGCCAAGAAGAGAGCTCCTACGAGCAGTACTTC. Translating gives CASSQEESSYEQYF.

This clonotype was observed at least ten times. The V gene is TRBV20-1, the J gene TRBJ2-3, with TRBD2 matching over 15 bases. The length of the CDR3 is 17 residues. V shed 1 base and J 4 bases; nucleotides not matched to a gene: 6. Per the germline V gene, CDR1 is DFQATT and CDR2 is SNEGSKA (reference sequence). The CDR3 region is CSARGTSGRVLADTQYF. The CDR3 nucleotides are TGCAGTGCTAGAGGGACTAGCGGGAGGGTTTTGGCAGATACGCAGTATTTT.

The V and J genes are TRBV19 and TRBJ2-5; D is uncertain. The CDR3 loop spans 13 amino acids. Looked up from germline, CDR1 is LNHDA and CDR2 is SQIVND (reference sequence). Trimming left V 5 bases short and J 5 bases short, with 12 bases between. This CDR3 reads CASSRTFRETQYF. CDR3 coding DNA: TGTGCCAGTAGTCGGACCTTCCGGGAGACCCAGTACTTC.

With regard to this clonotype: A much larger clone differs from this one at a single base, so this may be a read error. This sequence joins TRBV9 and TRBJ2-3, with 9 nucleotides matching TRBD2. Germline V lookup: CDR1 SGDLS, CDR2 YYNGEE. There are 16 residues in the CDR3. The CDR3 DNA sequence: TGTGCCAGCAGCGTAACTAGCGGGCATGGGGGAGATGCGCAGTATTTT. Encoded protein: CASSVTSGHGGDAQYF.

In regard to this clonotype: A clone one base away is much larger, so this may be a read error. V and J are TRBV6-5 and TRBJ2-3, with 7 nucleotides matching TRBD2. Germline V gene lookup returns CDR1 MNHEY and CDR2 SVGAGI. After removal of 9 bases from V and 4 bases from J, the junction contained 10 bases not matched to a gene. The CDR3 extends over 14 amino acids. The CDR3 protein is CASTRGSLPDTQYF. The CDR3 coding sequence is TGTGCCAGTACGCGCGGGAGTCTGCCAGATACGCAGTATTTT.

The chain employs TRBV10-3 and TRBJ2-3; no definite D call. CDR1 and CDR2 from the germline V gene are ENHRY and SYGVKD. Trimming removed 5 bases at V and 2 bases at J, with 5 bases between. The CDR3 consists of 12 residues. CDR3 loop: CAISTLTDTQYF. As DNA, the CDR3 is TGTGCCATCAGTACGCTCACAGATACGCAGTATTTT.

The genes are TRBV24-1 and TRBJ1-4; D may be TRBD1 (5 bases). This CDR3 is built from 16 residues. Germline V gene data show CDR1 as KGHDR and CDR2 as SFDVKD. Trimming cost V 5 bases and J 2 bases, with 14 bases left between them. CDR3 amino acids: CATSVIGALTNEKLFF. The CDR3 coding sequence is TGTGCCACCAGTGTAATTGGGGCACTGACTAATGAAAAACTGTTTTTT.

On this clonotype: A clone one base away is much larger, so this may be a read error. This chain uses TRBV7-2 with TRBJ1-3, with D unclear. CDR1 SGHTA and CDR2 FQGNSA come from the germline V gene. The CDR3 is made up of 15 amino acids. The CDR3 sequence is CASNLGSEPGNTIYF. The CDR3 region has the DNA TGTGCCAGCAACTTAGGGTCGGAGCCCGGAAACACCATATATTTT.

Regarding this clonotype: A read error is likely, as this CDR3 ends without the conserved phenylalanine or tryptophan. This chain joins TRBV20-1 and TRBJ2-7; 9 nucleotides line up with TRBD2. The CDR3 runs to 13 residues. The germline V gene encodes CDR1 DFQATT and CDR2 SNEGSKA (reference sequence). The CDR3 bases are TGCAGTGCCGGGGGACTAGCCGATTACGCGCAGTACTAC. It encodes CSAGGLADYAQYY.

This clonotype was seen repeatedly, ten times or more. This chain connects TRBV24-1 to TRBJ2-1; possible D gene TRBD1, 6 bases. Germline CDR1 KGHDR, CDR2 SFDVKD. V gave up 5 bases and J gave up 6 bases, with 13 bases separating them. The CDR3 contains 14 residues. CDR3 residues: CATSVDGTLNEQFF. For the CDR3, the DNA is TGTGCCACCAGTGTAGACGGGACACTCAATGAGCAGTTCTTC.

The chain's CDR3 is CASSPGLGTQYF. The CDR3 coding sequence is TGTGCCAGCAGCCCAGGACTAGGTACGCAGTATTTT. V usage is TRBV7-2 and J usage is TRBJ2-3; 7 nucleotides match TRBD2. Losses at the gene ends were 5 bases for V and 8 bases for J; bases not matched to a gene: 4. Germline V gene data show CDR1 as SGHTA and CDR2 as FQGNSA. The CDR3 totals 12 residues.

This clonotype has ten or more counts. V is TRBV11-2 and J is TRBJ2-2; the D is unclear. Germline loops: CDR1 SGHAT, CDR2 FQNNGV. V was cut by 8 bases and J by 2 bases, with 12 bases left in between. The CDR3 runs 14 residues. The DNA for the CDR3 is TGTGCCAGCGGGCGGACGGACAACACCGGGGAGCTGTTTTTT. Translating it yields CASGRTDNTGELFF.

This clonotype was picked up many times. This chain joins TRBV10-3 and TRBJ2-3; 13 bases agree with TRBD2. V lost 6 bases to trimming and J lost 4 bases; unmatched junction nucleotides: 4. Germline loops: CDR1 ENHRY, CDR2 SYGVKD. The CDR3 sequence is 15 residues long. For the CDR3, the DNA is TGTGCCATCAGCTTACTAGCGGGAGGGCCAGATACGCAGTATTTT. Translating gives CAISLLAGGPDTQYF.

This clonotype has ten or more counts. The chain links TRBV2 to TRBJ2-5, with D perhaps TRBD1 (6 bases). The CDR3 loop spans 13 amino acids. V dropped 9 bases and J dropped 5 bases, with 16 bases sitting between them. Germline V gene sequence: CDR1 SNHLY, CDR2 FYNNEI. CDR3 bases: TGTGCCAGTTTACAGGGTGTAGGGGAGACCCAGTACTTC. This translates into CASLQGVGETQYF.

The sample holds many counts of this clonotype. The J gene is TRBJ2-7, the V gene TRBV20-1; D not certain. This CDR3 is built from 13 residues. V was shortened by 3 bases and J by 2 bases, with 11 bases between the two germline ends. Germline loops: CDR1 DFQATT, CDR2 SNEGSKA (reference sequence). The CDR3 sequence is CSARNASTYEQYF. The CDR3, as DNA: TGCAGTGCTAGGAACGCCTCCACCTACGAGCAGTACTTC.

Ten or more counts support this clonotype. The chain has TRBV7-2 and TRBJ1-6; 10 positions match TRBD1. This CDR3 is built from 15 residues. Germline CDR1 is SGHTA and CDR2 is FQGNSA. The junction had 6 bases not matched to a gene; V was cut back by 5 bases and J by 8 bases. As DNA, the CDR3 is TGTGCCAGCAGCGATCGGGACAGGGGATATTCACCCCTCCACTTT. As protein: CASSDRDRGYSPLHF.

As regards this clonotype: A much larger clone differs by one base, so this may be a read error. This rearrangement joins TRBV19 to TRBJ1-5; D uncertain. The CDR3 has 16 residues. CDR1 and CDR2 (germline): LNHDA, SQIVND (reference sequence). The CDR3 here is CAGSIADGLSNQPQHF. The DNA for the CDR3 is TGTGCCGGTAGTATAGCCGACGGCCTTAGCAATCAGCCCCAGCATTTT.